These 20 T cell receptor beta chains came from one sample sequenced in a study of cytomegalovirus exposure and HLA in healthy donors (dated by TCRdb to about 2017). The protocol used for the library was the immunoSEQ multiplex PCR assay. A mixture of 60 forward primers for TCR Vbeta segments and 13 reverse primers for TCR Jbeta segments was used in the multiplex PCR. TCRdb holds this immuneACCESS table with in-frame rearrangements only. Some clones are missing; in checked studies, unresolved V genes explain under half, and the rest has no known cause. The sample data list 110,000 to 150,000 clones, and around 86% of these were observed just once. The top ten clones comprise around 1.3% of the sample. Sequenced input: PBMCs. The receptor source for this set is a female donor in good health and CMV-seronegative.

CDR3 sequence (DNA): TGTGCCAGCAGGTCGGGGTATAGCAATCAGCCCCAGCATTTT. This sequence encodes CASRSGYSNQPQHF. This chain uses TRBV2 with TRBJ1-5; D not certain. This CDR3 contains 14 residues. Germline loops: CDR1 SNHLY, CDR2 FYNNEI. V lost 6 bases and J 0 bases, leaving 9 bases between the germline ends.

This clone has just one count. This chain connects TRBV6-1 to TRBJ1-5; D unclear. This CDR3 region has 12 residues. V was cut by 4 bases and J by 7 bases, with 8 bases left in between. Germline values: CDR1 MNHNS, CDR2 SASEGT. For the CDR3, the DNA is TGTGCCAGCAGTGCCAGGTTACAGCCCCAGCATTTT. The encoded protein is CASSARLQPQHF.

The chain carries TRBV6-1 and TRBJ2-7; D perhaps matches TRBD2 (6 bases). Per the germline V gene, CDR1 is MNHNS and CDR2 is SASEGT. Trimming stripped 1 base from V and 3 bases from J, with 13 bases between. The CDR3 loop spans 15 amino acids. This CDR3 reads CASSEGYGGVYEQYF. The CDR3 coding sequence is TGTGCCAGCAGTGAAGGATACGGGGGAGTCTACGAGCAGTACTTC.

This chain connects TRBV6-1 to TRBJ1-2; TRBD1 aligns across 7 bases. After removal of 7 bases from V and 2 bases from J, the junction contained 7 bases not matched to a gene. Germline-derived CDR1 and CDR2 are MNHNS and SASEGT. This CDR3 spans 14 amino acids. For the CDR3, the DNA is TGTGCCAGCACTGATGGGACAGCGAACTATGGCTACACCTTC. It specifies CASTDGTANYGYTF.

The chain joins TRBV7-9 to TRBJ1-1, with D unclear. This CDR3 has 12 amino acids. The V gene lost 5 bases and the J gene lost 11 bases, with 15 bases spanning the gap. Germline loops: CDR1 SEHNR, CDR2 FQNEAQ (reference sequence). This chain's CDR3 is CASSPPNGAAFF. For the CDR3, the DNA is TGTGCCAGCAGCCCGCCTAATGGAGCTGCTTTCTTT. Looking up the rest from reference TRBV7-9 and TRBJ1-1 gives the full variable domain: DTGVSQNPRHKITKRGQNVTFRCDPISEHNRLYWYRQTLGQGPEFLTYFQNEAQLEKSRLLSDRFSAERPKGSFSTLEIQRTEQGDSAMYLCASSPPNGAAFFGQGTRLTVV.

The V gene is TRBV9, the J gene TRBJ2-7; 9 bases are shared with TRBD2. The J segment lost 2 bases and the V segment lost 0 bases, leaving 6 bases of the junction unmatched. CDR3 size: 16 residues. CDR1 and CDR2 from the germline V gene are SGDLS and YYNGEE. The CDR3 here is CASSVGGLAPTYEQYF. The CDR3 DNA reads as TGTGCCAGCAGCGTAGGGGGACTAGCCCCAACCTACGAGCAGTACTTC.

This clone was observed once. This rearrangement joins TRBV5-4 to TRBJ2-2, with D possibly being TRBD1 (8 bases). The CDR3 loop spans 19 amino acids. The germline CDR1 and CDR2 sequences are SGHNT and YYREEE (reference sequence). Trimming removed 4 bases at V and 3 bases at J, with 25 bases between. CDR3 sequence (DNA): TGTGCCAGCAGCCCAGGGGGCGCCGGAGCGGGGACTCACACCGGGGAGCTGTTTTTT. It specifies CASSPGGAGAGTHTGELFF.

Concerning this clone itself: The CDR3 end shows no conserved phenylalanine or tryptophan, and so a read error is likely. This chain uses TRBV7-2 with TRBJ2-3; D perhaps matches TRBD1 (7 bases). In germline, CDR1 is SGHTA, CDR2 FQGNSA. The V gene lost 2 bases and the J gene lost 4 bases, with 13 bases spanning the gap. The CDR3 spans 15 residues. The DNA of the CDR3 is TGTGCCAGCAGCTTACAGGGGGGAGGCGCAGATACGCAGTATGTT. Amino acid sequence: CASSLQGGGADTQYV.

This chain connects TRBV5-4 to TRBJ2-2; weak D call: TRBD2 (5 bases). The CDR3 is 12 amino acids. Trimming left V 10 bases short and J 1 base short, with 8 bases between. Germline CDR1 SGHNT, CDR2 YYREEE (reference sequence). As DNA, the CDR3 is TGTGCCGAGGAGGAGAACACCGGGGAGCTGTTTTTT. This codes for CAEEENTGELFF.

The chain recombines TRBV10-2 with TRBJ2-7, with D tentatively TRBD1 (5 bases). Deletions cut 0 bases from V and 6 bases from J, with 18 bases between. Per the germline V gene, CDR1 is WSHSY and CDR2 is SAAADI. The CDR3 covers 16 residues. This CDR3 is CASSESVWGPIFEQYF. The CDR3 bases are TGCGCCAGCAGTGAGTCAGTTTGGGGCCCGATTTTCGAGCAGTACTTC.

CDR3 coding DNA: TGTGCCAGCAGTGAAGGGGGGACAAGATACGAGCAGTACTTC. This encodes CASSEGGTRYEQYF. This chain connects TRBV2 to TRBJ2-7; TRBD1 might be the D (6 bases). The length of the CDR3 is 14 residues. V dropped 1 base and J dropped 4 bases, with 11 bases sitting between them. The V gene's germline CDR1 is SNHLY and CDR2 FYNNEI.

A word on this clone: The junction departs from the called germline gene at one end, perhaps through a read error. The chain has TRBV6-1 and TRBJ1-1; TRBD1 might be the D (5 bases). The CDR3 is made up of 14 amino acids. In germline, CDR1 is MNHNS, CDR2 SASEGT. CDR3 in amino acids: CASSEGGRATEAFF. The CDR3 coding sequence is TGTGCTAGCAGTGAAGGAGGCAGGGCCACTGAAGCTTTCTTT.

This CDR3 is CASSPVGPMNTEAFF. The CDR3 DNA is TGTGCCAGCAGCCCGGTGGGGCCAATGAACACTGAAGCTTTCTTT. V is TRBV25-1 and J is TRBJ1-1; a possible D gene is TRBD1 (5 bases). Trimming removed 6 bases at V and 0 bases at J, with 14 bases between. There are 15 residues in the CDR3. CDR1 and CDR2 from the germline V gene are MGHDK and SYGVNS.

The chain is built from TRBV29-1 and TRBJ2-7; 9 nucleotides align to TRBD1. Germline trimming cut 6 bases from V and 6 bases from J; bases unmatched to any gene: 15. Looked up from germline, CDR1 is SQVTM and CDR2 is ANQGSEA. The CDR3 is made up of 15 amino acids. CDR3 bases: TGCAGCGTCGAAATACCGGGACAGGGCCCTCTCGAGCAGTACTTC. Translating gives CSVEIPGQGPLEQYF.

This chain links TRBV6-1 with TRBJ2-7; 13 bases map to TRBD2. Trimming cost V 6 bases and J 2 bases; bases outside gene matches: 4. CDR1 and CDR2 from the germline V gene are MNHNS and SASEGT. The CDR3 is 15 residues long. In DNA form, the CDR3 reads TGTGCCAGCAGGGGACTAGCGGGACCCACCTACGAGCAGTACTTC. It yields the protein CASRGLAGPTYEQYF.

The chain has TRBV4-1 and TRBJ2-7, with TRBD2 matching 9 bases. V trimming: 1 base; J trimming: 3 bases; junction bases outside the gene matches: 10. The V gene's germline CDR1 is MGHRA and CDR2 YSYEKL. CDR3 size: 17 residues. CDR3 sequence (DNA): TGCGCCAGCAGCCAAGGGCCCTTAGCGGGAGAGTTCTACGAGCAGTACTTC. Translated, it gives CASSQGPLAGEFYEQYF.

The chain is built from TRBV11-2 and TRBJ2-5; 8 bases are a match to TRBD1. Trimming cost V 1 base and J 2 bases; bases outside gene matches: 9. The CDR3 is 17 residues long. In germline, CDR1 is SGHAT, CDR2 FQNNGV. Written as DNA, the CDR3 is TGTGCCAGCAGCTTAGGGACGGGACAGGTGGGTCAAGAGACCCAGTACTTC. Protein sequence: CASSLGTGQVGQETQYF.

The DNA of the CDR3 is TGTGCCAGCAGTGAAGATACTAGCGGGAGGAACAATGAGCAGTTCTTC. This gives the protein CASSEDTSGRNNEQFF. The V gene is TRBV25-1, the J gene TRBJ2-1; TRBD2 aligns across 12 bases. V shed 2 bases and J 5 bases; nucleotides not matched to a gene: 4. The germline V gene has CDR1 MGHDK and CDR2 SYGVNS. The CDR3 has 16 residues.

The CDR3 nucleotides are TGCGCCAGCAGCTTGTCGGGAGACACAGATACGCAGTATTTT. As protein: CASSLSGDTDTQYF. The chain employs TRBV5-1 and TRBJ2-3, with D maybe TRBD2 (6 bases). The CDR3 extends over 14 amino acids. Germline V gives CDR1 SGHRS, CDR2 YFSETQ. Deletions cut 1 base from V and 2 bases from J, with 8 bases between.

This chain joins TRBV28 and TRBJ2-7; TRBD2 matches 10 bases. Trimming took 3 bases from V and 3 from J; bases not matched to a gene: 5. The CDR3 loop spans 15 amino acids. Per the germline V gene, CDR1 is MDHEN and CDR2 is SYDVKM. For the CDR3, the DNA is TGTGCCAGCAGTTTTTCACTAGCGGGAAACTACGAGCAGTACTTC. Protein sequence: CASSFSLAGNYEQYF.